This TCR beta chain was sequenced during a study of OX40 agonist ivuxolimab in advanced cancers. Study-wide context: Melanoma, hepatocellular carcinoma, head and neck or renal cell cancer occurred in dose-escalation patients. Study-wide results and caveats: At 0.1 to 3.0 mg/kg and by week 6, CD4+ and CD8+ T cells in the blood had expanded clonally.

Germline lookup yields CDR1 MNHEY and CDR2 SVGAGI. CDR3 size: 14 residues. Deletions cut 8 bases from V and 5 bases from J, with 19 bases between. TCRdb keeps only in-frame clones here, not all; method: immunoSEQ multiplex PCR. Among 73,000 or so clones listed, about 80% were seen once. Points on this clone: Its specificity is not known.

The sequence derives from an adult with an advanced solid tumor such as melanoma, head and neck, liver or kidney cancer. The chain uses TRBV6-5 and TRBJ2-7; D could derive from TRBD1 or TRBD2 (7 bases each). The sample was CD4+ or CD8+ T cells sorted from blood, taken in a trial of the OX40 agonist ivuxolimab. In nucleotides, the CDR3 is TGTGCCAGCCGTGCCAGGGGGACTACTGACGAGCAGTACTTC. Translated: CASRARGTTDEQYF.